The 20 T cell receptor beta chains below come from one sample, sequenced in a study of identical twins. TCRdb reprocessed the 5' RACE reads via MiXCR and lists one record per CDR3 protein. The sample holds roughly 150,000 distinct CDR3 sequences; under 4.5% are singletons and the top ten take 7% to 10%. Material: memory T cells sorted from blood. The receptors originated from a man aged 18 to 35 in good health.

This clonotype was seen more than once but under ten times. The V call is TRBV24-1, the J call TRBJ2-3; D not resolved. From germline, CDR1 is KGHDR and CDR2 SFDVKD. Trimming removed 5 bases at V and 2 bases at J, with 7 bases between. The CDR3 sequence is 13 residues long. CDR3 loop: CATSARDTDTQYF. The CDR3 bases are TGTGCCACCAGTGCGCGTGACACAGATACGCAGTATTTT.

This clonotype was counted many times. The J gene is TRBJ1-2, the V gene TRBV7-8, with a weak D call TRBD1 (6 bases). Looked up from germline, CDR1 is SGHVS and CDR2 is FQNEAQ. V was pared by 5 bases and J by 7 bases, with 17 bases between. This CDR3 has 14 amino acids. CDR3 coding DNA: TGTGCCAGCAGCCCCAAAAGGGGGGGAGCTGGCTACACCTTC. Its protein product is CASSPKRGGAGYTF.

This clonotype was seen at least ten times. V is TRBV4-1 and J is TRBJ2-1; a weak D match, TRBD2 (6 bases). Germline V gene sequence: CDR1 MGHRA, CDR2 YSYEKL. CDR3 length equals 21 residues. Trimming left V 3 bases short and J 0 bases short, with 27 bases between. The CDR3 sequence: CASSHNRGDLILSSSYNEQFF. CDR3 in DNA: TGCGCCAGCAGCCACAATCGAGGGGACTTAATACTTTCGAGCTCCTACAATGAGCAGTTCTTC.

This clonotype was recorded at least ten times. This sequence joins TRBV19 and TRBJ2-1; D gene ambiguous. With 6 bases removed from V and 7 bases from J, the gap between germline ends came to 7 bases. The CDR3 contains 11 residues. Per the germline V gene, CDR1 is LNHDA and CDR2 is SQIVND (reference sequence). The CDR3 sequence is CASRAVNEQFF. CDR3 nucleotide sequence: TGTGCCAGTAGGGCGGTGAATGAGCAGTTCTTC.

This clonotype was counted ten times or more. The V and J genes are TRBV6-1 and TRBJ2-3; no firm D call. Germline CDR1 MNHNS, CDR2 SASEGT. The ends were cut back, 6 bases at V and 0 bases at J, with 19 bases in the middle. This CDR3 has 17 amino acids. The CDR3 is CASSPGPNHFSTDTQYF. DNA for the CDR3: TGTGCCAGCAGCCCCGGGCCGAACCATTTTAGCACAGATACGCAGTATTTT.

This clonotype was found many times. This sequence joins TRBV6-2 or TRBV6-3 and TRBJ2-1; D is uncertain. Germline values: CDR1 MNHEY, CDR2 SVGEGT. Trimming left V 5 bases short and J 2 bases short, with 13 bases between. CDR3 length: 15 amino acids. CDR3 sequence: CASSDTRGAYNEQFF. In DNA, the CDR3 is TGTGCCAGCAGTGACACCAGAGGCGCCTACAATGAGCAGTTCTTC.

This clonotype was observed a few times. CDR3 protein: CASRGAQETQYF. CDR3 DNA: TGTGCCAGCAGGGGAGCGCAAGAGACCCAGTACTTC. V is TRBV2 and J is TRBJ2-5; tentatively, D is TRBD2 (5 bases). V was pared by 6 bases and J by 2 bases, with 7 bases between. The germline gives CDR1 SNHLY, CDR2 FYNNEI. The CDR3 has 12 amino acids.

Many counts were recorded for this clonotype. V and J are TRBV29-1 and TRBJ1-5; 8 bases are a match to TRBD1. V was clipped by 7 bases and J by 2 bases; unmatched bases: 7. Germline V gives CDR1 SQVTM, CDR2 ANQGSEA. CDR3 size: 14 residues. CDR3 sequence: CSASQGGGNQPQHF. The DNA for the CDR3 is TGCAGCGCCTCACAGGGGGGTGGCAATCAGCCCCAGCATTTT.

For this clonotype: A read error is possible here, since a much larger clone lies one base away. This rearrangement joins TRBV12-3 or TRBV12-4 to TRBJ2-2; 7 bases line up with TRBD2. CDR3 length: 12 amino acids. CDR3 coding DNA: TGTGCCAGCAGTTTATGGAGCGGGGAGCTGCTTTTT. It is translated as CASSLWSGELLF.

This clonotype showed up many times. The J gene is TRBJ2-1, the V gene TRBV11-2; 10 nucleotides match TRBD2. The germline V gene has CDR1 SGHAT and CDR2 FQNNGV. Trimming took 4 bases from V and 4 from J; bases not matched to a gene: 13. The CDR3 loop spans 18 amino acids. CDR3 protein: CASSSGAIAGGFYNEQFF. DNA for the CDR3: TGTGCCAGCAGCTCTGGGGCGATAGCGGGAGGTTTTTACAATGAGCAGTTCTTC.

This clonotype was observed many times. The chain carries TRBV20-1 and TRBJ1-4; no definite D call. CDR3 length equals 14 residues. The germline gives CDR1 DFQATT, CDR2 SNEGSKA (reference sequence). Deletions cut 5 bases from V and 3 bases from J, with 13 bases between. CDR3 DNA: TGCAGTGCTCTACAGCGAACGGCTAATGAAAAACTGTTTTTT. This sequence encodes CSALQRTANEKLFF.

This clonotype was seen repeatedly, ten times or more. The V and J genes are TRBV6-1 and TRBJ2-3; D may be TRBD2 (6 bases). The CDR3 has 18 amino acids. The germline gives CDR1 MNHNS, CDR2 SASEGT. The ends were cut back, 4 bases at V and 2 bases at J, with 22 bases in the middle. The CDR3 region is CASSVAASGYALTDTQYF. In DNA, the CDR3 is TGTGCCAGCAGTGTCGCGGCCAGCGGGTATGCCCTCACAGATACGCAGTATTTT.

This clonotype was observed many times. The chain links TRBV20-1 to TRBJ2-2; 7 bases align to TRBD2. J gave up 6 bases and V 5 bases, and 9 bases lay outside the gene matches. Germline assignment: CDR1 DFQATT and CDR2 SNEGSKA (reference sequence). There are 14 residues in the CDR3. This CDR3 is CSAGDYPEAGELFF. The CDR3 coding sequence is TGCAGTGCTGGGGACTACCCAGAGGCCGGGGAGCTGTTTTTT.

This clonotype came up many times. This chain uses TRBV29-1 with TRBJ1-1; D not certain. Trimming took off 7 bases at V and 1 base at J, with 19 bases between the two ends. Germline V gene sequence: CDR1 SQVTM, CDR2 ANQGSEA. The CDR3 length is 15 residues. CDR3 residues: CSARLLALENTEAFF. The CDR3 DNA follows: TGCAGCGCACGCCTTTTGGCATTGGAGAACACTGAAGCTTTCTTT. Variable domain in full (rest from reference TRBV29-1 and TRBJ1-1): SAVISQKPSRDICQRGTSLTIQCQVDSQVTMMFWYRQQPGQSLTLIATANQGSEATYESGFVIDKFPISRPNLTFSTLTVSNMSPEDSSIYLCSARLLALENTEAFFGQGTRLTVV.

The CDR3 sequence: CASSFQGRWETQYF. The CDR3 DNA sequence: TGCGCCAGCAGCTTTCAAGGGCGGTGGGAGACCCAGTACTTC. This chain uses TRBV5-1 with TRBJ2-5; D not resolved. The CDR3 has 14 amino acids. The germline V and J ends were trimmed by 2 bases and 5 bases, with 13 bases remaining between them. From germline, CDR1 is SGHRS and CDR2 YFSETQ.

There are many counts of this clonotype. The chain is built from TRBV7-9 and TRBJ2-4; TRBD1 matches 7 bases. V shed 3 bases and J 4 bases; nucleotides not matched to a gene: 9. The CDR3 runs to 16 residues. Germline V lookup: CDR1 SEHNR, CDR2 FQNEAQ (reference sequence). CDR3 nucleotides: TGTGCCAGCAGCTTGGGGTTTTCGGGACAGAAAAACATTCAGTACTTC. Translating it yields CASSLGFSGQKNIQYF.

At least ten counts were recorded for this clonotype. V and J are TRBV27 and TRBJ2-2; D is possibly TRBD1 (6 bases). V was clipped by 6 bases and J by 2 bases, with 13 bases between them. The CDR3 consists of 15 residues. Germline-derived CDR1 and CDR2 are MNHEY and SMNVEV (reference sequence). CDR3 nucleotide sequence: TGTGCCAGCAGGACCACCGGGACAAACACCGGGGAGCTGTTTTTT. This sequence encodes CASRTTGTNTGELFF.

This clonotype showed up many times. The gene calls are TRBV5-5 and TRBJ1-2; the D gene is possibly TRBD1 (6 bases). V lost 6 bases and J lost 8, with 20 bases in between. The CDR3 runs 14 residues. CDR1 and CDR2 (germline): SGHKS, YYEKEE (reference sequence). Written as DNA, the CDR3 is TGTGCCAGCACCTCGGGGTCCAGGGGAGGCGGCTACACCTTC. Translated, it gives CASTSGSRGGGYTF. Combining the CDR3 with reference TRBV5-5 and TRBJ1-2 gives the whole variable domain DAGVTQSPTHLIKTRGQQVTLRCSPISGHKSVSWYQQVLGQGPQFIFQYYEKEERGRGNFPDRFSARQFPNYSSELNVNALLLGDSALYLCASTSGSRGGGYTFGSGTRLTVV.

This clonotype has just a few counts. The chain carries TRBV7-9 and TRBJ1-5; D unresolved. In germline, CDR1 is SEHNR, CDR2 FQNEAQ (reference sequence). V lost 4 bases, J lost 7 bases, and 14 bases lay in between. The CDR3 length is 14 residues. CDR3 bases: TGTGCCAGCAGCTCGGACGGTAGCGGCCAGCCCCAGCATTTT. It yields the protein CASSSDGSGQPQHF.

This clonotype has only a few counts. The V gene is TRBV24-1, the J gene TRBJ2-7, with D uncertain. CDR3 length: 12 amino acids. Trimming pared 5 bases from V and 4 bases from J, leaving 8 bases between. From germline, CDR1 is KGHDR and CDR2 SFDVKD. CDR3 coding DNA: TGTGCCACCAGTGGGCCGAAATACGAGCAGTACTTC. Residues: CATSGPKYEQYF.